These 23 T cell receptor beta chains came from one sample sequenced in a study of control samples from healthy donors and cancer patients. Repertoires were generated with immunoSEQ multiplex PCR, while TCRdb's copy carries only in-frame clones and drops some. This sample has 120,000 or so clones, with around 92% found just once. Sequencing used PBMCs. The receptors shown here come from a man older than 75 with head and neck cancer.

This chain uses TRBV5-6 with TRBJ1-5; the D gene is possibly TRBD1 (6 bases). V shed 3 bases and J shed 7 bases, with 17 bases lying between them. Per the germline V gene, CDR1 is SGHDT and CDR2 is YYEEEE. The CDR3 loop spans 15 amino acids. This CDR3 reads CASSSGPLQGQPQHF. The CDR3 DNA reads TGTGCCAGCAGCTCCGGGCCCCTACAGGGCCAGCCCCAGCATTTT.

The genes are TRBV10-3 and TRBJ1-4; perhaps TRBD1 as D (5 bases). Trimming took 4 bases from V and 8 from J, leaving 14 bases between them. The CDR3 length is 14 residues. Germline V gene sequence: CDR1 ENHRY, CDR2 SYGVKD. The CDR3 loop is CAISGDSGKEKLFF. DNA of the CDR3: TGTGCCATCAGTGGAGACAGTGGCAAGGAAAAACTGTTTTTT.

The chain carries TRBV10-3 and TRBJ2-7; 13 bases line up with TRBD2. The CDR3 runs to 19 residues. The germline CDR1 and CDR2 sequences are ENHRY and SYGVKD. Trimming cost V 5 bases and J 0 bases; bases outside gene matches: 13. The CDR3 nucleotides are TGTGCCATCAGTCCCCGAACCCGGACTAGCGGGGGACTCTCCTACGAGCAGTACTTC. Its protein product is CAISPRTRTSGGLSYEQYF.

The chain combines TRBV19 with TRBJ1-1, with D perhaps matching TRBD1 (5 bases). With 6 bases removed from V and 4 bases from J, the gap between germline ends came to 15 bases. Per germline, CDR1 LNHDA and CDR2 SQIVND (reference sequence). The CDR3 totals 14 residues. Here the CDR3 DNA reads TGTGCCAGTAGCCCGGGGGGGGGTTTCACTGAAGCTTTCTTT. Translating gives CASSPGGGFTEAFF.

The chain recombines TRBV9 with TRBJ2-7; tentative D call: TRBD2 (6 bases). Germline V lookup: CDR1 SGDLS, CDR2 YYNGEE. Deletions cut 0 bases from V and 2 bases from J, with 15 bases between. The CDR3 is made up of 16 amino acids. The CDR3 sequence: CASSVAEVEGPYEQYF. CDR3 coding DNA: TGTGCCAGCAGCGTAGCTGAGGTGGAGGGTCCCTACGAGCAGTACTTC. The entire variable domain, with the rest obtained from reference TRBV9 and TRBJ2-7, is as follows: DSGVTQTPKHLITATGQRVTLRCSPRSGDLSVYWYQQSLDQGLQFLIQYYNGEERAKGNILERFSAQQFPDLHSELNLSSLELGDSALYFCASSVAEVEGPYEQYFGPGTRLTVT.

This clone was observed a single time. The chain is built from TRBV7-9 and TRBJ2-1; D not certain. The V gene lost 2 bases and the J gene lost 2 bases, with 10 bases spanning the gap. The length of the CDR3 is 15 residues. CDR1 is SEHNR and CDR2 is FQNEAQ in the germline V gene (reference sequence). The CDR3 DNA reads TGTGCCAGCAGCTTACTGGAACGCACCTACAATGAGCAGTTCTTC. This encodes CASSLLERTYNEQFF.

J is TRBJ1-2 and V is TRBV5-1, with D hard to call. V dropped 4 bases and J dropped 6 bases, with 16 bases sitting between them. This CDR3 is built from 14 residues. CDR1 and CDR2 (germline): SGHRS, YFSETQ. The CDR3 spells CASSPAGDTNGYTF. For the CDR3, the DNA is TGCGCCAGCAGCCCTGCCGGGGATACCAATGGCTACACCTTC.

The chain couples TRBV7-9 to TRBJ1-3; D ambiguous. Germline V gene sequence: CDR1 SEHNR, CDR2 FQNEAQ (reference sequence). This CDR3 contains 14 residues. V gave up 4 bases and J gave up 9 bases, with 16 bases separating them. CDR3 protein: CASSYPPSEVTIYF. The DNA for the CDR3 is TGTGCCAGCAGCTACCCACCGAGTGAGGTCACCATATATTTT.

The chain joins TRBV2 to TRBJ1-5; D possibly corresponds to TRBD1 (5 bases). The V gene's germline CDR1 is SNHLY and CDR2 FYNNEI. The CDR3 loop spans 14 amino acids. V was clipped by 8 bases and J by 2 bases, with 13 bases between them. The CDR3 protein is CASVGGLGNQPQHF. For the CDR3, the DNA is TGTGCCAGCGTGGGGGGGTTGGGCAATCAGCCCCAGCATTTT.

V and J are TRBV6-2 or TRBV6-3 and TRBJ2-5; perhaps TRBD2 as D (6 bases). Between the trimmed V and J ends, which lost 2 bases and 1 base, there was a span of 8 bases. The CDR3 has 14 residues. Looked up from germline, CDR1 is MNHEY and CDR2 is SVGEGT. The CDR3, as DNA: TGTGCCAGCAGTTACAGGACTACCCAAGAGACCCAGTACTTC. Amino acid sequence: CASSYRTTQETQYF.

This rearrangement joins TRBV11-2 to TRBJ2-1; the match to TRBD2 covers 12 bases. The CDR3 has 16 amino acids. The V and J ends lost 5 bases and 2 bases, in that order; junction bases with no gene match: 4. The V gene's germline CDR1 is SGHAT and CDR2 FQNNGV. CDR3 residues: CASSPRTSGAYNEQFF. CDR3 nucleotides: TGTGCCAGCAGCCCCCGGACTAGCGGGGCCTACAATGAGCAGTTCTTC.

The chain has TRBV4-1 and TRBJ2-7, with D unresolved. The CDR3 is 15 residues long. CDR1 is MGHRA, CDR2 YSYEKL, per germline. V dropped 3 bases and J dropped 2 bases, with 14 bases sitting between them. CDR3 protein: CASSQSSLPTYEQYF. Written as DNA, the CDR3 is TGCGCCAGCAGCCAGTCTTCCCTCCCCACCTACGAGCAGTACTTC.

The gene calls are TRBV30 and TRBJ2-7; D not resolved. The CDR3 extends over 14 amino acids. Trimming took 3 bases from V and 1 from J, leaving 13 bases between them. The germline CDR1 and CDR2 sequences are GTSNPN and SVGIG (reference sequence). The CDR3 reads CAWRFTMNSYEQYF. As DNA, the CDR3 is TGTGCCTGGAGGTTCACCATGAATTCCTACGAGCAGTACTTC. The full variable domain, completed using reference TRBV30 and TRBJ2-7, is SQTIHQWPATLVQPVGSPLSLECTVEGTSNPNLYWYRQAAGRGLQLLFYSVGIGQISSEVPQNLSASRPQDRQFILSSKKLLLSDSGFYLCAWRFTMNSYEQYFGPGTRLTVT.

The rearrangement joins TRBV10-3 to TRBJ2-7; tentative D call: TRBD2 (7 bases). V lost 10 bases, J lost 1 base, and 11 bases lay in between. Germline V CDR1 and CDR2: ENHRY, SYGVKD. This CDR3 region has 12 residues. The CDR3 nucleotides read TGTGCCACCGGGGGGCAGTCCTACGAGCAGTACTTC. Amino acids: CATGGQSYEQYF.

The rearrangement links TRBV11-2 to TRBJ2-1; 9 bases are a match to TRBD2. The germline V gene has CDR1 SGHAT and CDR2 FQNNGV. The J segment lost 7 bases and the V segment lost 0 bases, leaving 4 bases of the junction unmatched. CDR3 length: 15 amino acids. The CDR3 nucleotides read TGTGCCAGCAGCTTAGAACGGGCGGGAGGGAATGAGCAGTTCTTC. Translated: CASSLERAGGNEQFF.

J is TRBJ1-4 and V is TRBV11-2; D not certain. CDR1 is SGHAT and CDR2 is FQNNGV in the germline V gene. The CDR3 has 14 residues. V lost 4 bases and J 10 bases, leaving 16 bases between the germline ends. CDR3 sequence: CASSSSIASGKLFF. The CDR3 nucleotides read TGTGCCAGCAGCTCGTCCATAGCGAGCGGAAAACTGTTTTTT.

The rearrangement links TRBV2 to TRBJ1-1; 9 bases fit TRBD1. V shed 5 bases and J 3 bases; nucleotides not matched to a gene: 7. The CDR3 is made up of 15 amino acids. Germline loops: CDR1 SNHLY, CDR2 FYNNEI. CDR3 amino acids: CASSLTGQGYTEAFF. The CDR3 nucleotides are TGTGCCAGCAGTCTGACCGGACAGGGGTACACTGAAGCTTTCTTT.

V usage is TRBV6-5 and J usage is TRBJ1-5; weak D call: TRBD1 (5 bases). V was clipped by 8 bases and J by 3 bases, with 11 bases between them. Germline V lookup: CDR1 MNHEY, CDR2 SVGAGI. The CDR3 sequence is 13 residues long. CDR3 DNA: TGTGCCAGCGGGCCAGGACACAATCAGCCCCAGCATTTT. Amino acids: CASGPGHNQPQHF.

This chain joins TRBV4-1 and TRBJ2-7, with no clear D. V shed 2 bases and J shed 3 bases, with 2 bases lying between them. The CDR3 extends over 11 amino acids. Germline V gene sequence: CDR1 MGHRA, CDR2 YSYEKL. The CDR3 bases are TGCGCCAGCAGCCAAAACTACGAGCAGTACTTC. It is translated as CASSQNYEQYF.

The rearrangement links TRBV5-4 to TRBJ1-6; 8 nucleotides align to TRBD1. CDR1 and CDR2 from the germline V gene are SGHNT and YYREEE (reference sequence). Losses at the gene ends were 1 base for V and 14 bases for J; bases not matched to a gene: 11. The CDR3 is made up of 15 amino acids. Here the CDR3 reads CASSLRQGRSEALHF. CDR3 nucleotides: TGTGCCAGCAGCTTGAGACAGGGGCGGTCGGAGGCCCTCCACTTT.

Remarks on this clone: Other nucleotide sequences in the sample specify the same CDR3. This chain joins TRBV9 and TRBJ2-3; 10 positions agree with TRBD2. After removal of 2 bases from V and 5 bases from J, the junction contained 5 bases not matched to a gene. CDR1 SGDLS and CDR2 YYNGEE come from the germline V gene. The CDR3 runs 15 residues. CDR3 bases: TGTGCCAGCAGCGTTAGCGGGAGGCGGGGAGATACGCAGTATTTT. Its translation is CASSVSGRRGDTQYF.

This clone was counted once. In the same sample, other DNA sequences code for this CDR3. The CDR3 nucleotides read TGTGCCAGCAGCCCCGACAGAGGGAACACCGGGGAGCTGTTTTTT. This encodes CASSPDRGNTGELFF. This chain joins TRBV7-7 and TRBJ2-2, with D possibly TRBD1 on 5 matching bases. This CDR3 region has 15 residues. Germline V CDR1 and CDR2: SSHAT, FNYEAQ (reference sequence). V was shortened by 5 bases and J by 1 base, with 11 bases between the two germline ends.

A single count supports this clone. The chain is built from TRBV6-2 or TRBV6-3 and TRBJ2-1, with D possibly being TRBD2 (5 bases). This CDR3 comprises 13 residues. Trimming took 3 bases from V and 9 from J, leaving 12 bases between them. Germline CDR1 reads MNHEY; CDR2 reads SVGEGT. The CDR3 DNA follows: TGTGCCAGCAGTTATCCCACGGAGGCTGAGCAGTTCTTC. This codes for CASSYPTEAEQFF.